The TCR beta chain under discussion was sequenced for a study of glioma-infiltrating T cells after dendritic cell vaccination. Looking at the study overall: Samples are from glioblastoma patients in Phase I and II dendritic cell vaccine trials. Treatment, given 2003 to 2012, was autologous tumor lysate-pulsed dendritic cell vaccination.

TCRB CDR3 was amplified from 2 ug genomic DNA or less. Assay used: immunoSEQ multiplex PCR; TCRdb lists only in-frame clones, some missing. The profile shows roughly 52,000 clones, about 85% of them singletons. Study-wide points: Only a small number of patients had complete blood and tumor samples.

Concerning this clone itself: The antigen remains undetermined.

This CDR3 has 15 amino acids. Looked up from germline, CDR1 is SGHRS and CDR2 is YFSETQ. V shed 0 bases and J shed 1 base, with 8 bases lying between them. This TCR derives from a human donor with glioblastoma. The chain uses TRBV5-1 and TRBJ1-3; no firm D call. The sample in question was blood, obtained before dendritic cell vaccination. In DNA, the CDR3 is TGCGCCAGCAGCTTGGCCGGCGGATCTGGAAACACCATATATTTT. Its protein is CASSLAGGSGNTIYF.